These 4 T cell receptor beta chains came from one sample sequenced in a study of blood T cells in healthy people across ages. The use of a sample-barcoded 5' primer and a J-beta primer mix characterized a second PCR of roughly 7 to 11 cycles. TCRdb reprocessed the 5' RACE reads with MiXCR, giving one entry per CDR3 protein. The data show about 780,000 distinct CDR3 sequences, 46% seen once. Sample: blood. The receptor source for this set is an elderly man in good health.

This clonotype was seen many times. The chain combines TRBV20-1 with TRBJ2-1; 7 bases align to TRBD2. The V segment lost 4 bases and the J segment 4 bases; nucleotides outside the gene matches: 1. Germline-derived CDR1 and CDR2 are DFQATT and SNEGSKA (reference sequence). The CDR3 is 12 amino acids. CDR3 nucleotide sequence: TGCAGTGCTATCGGGGGGTACAATGAGCAGTTCTTC. Translated, it gives CSAIGGYNEQFF.

CDR3 DNA sequence: TGCAGTGCTATGGGGGAGGGGTCGGAGACCCAGTACTTC. The encoded protein is CSAMGEGSETQYF. This sequence joins TRBV20-1 and TRBJ2-5; 7 positions agree with TRBD2. CDR3 length equals 13 residues. Unmatched junction bases numbered 7, after V lost 4 bases and J lost 5 bases. Looked up from germline, CDR1 is DFQATT and CDR2 is SNEGSKA (reference sequence).

The chain recombines TRBV2 with TRBJ2-1, with 8 bases that match TRBD2. From germline, CDR1 is SNHLY and CDR2 FYNNEI. The CDR3 spans 18 residues. V was pared by 0 bases and J by 1 base, with 8 bases of the junction left unmatched. In DNA form, the CDR3 reads TGTGCCAGCAGTGAAGCGCTTCAAGGGACTAGATCCTACAATGAGCAGTTCTTC. Encoded protein: CASSEALQGTRSYNEQFF.

The table lists this clonotype with many counts. The rearrangement links TRBV12-3 or TRBV12-4 to TRBJ2-5; 10 nucleotides match TRBD2. This CDR3 comprises 14 residues. The J segment lost 4 bases and the V segment lost 6 bases, leaving 5 bases of the junction unmatched. The CDR3 region has the DNA TGTGCCAGCAGCTCCAGACTAGCGGGAGAGACCCAGTACTTC. Its protein is CASSSRLAGETQYF.